This T cell receptor (beta chain) was recorded in a study of vaccination and CD4 T cells after COVID-19. Findings of the study overall: The study found median SARS-CoV-2-reactive clonotypes rising from roughly 19 to 38, not significantly. Only post-vaccination samples contained a median about 86% of the reactive clones in convalescent patients.

Described treatment: approximately 9-day PBMC culture with coronavirus spike peptide pools or control peptides (ViraFEST assay). With about ten days of culture completed, CD4+ T cells were isolated by negative selection. As concerns this clonotype: Its antigen is not known.

The study sequenced cultured CD4+ T cell DNA using the Oncomine TCR Beta short-read assay. TCRdb itself ran the PCR reads through MiXCR, one entry per CDR3 protein. The repertoire includes 13,000 or so distinct CDR3 sequences, around 48% of them detected once, and over 10% sits in the top ten. The sample comprised CD4+ T cells from blood, cultured in vitro. The sequence derives from a human donor who had recovered from COVID-19.

The CDR3: CASSLASGRSFSQGYTF. As DNA, the CDR3 is TGTGCCAGCAGTTTGGCATCCGGACGGAGTTTTAGTCAAGGCTACACCTTC. The chain combines TRBV11-3 with TRBJ1-2; D gene ambiguous. The length of the CDR3 is 17 residues. The germline CDR1 and CDR2 sequences are SGHNT and YENEEA. With 6 bases removed from V and 8 bases from J, the gap between germline ends came to 28 bases.